What follows are 32 T cell receptor beta chains derived from one specimen sequenced in a study of early T cells in non-severe SARS-CoV-2 infection. One entry per CDR3 protein, called by TCRdb with MiXCR from the 5' RACE reads. The table has roughly 57,000 distinct CDR3 sequences, 12% seen once. Sequenced material: whole blood, taken at baseline. The origin of the receptors is an adult who was a healthcare worker with PCR-confirmed SARS-CoV-2 infection or an uninfected control (not recorded which).

V is TRBV4-2 and J is TRBJ2-7; 13 positions match TRBD2. V lost 1 base and J lost 5; bases outside the gene matches: 2. Germline CDR1 is LGHNA and CDR2 is YNFKEQ. The CDR3 is 15 amino acids. The CDR3 here is CASSQVTSGRHEQYF. For the CDR3, the DNA is TGTGCCAGCAGCCAAGTGACTAGCGGGAGGCACGAGCAGTACTTC.

This clonotype showed up just a few times. Here the CDR3 reads CASRGTSGSPGELFF. The CDR3 nucleotides are TGTGCCAGTAGAGGGACTAGCGGGAGTCCCGGGGAGCTGTTTTTT. The V and J genes are TRBV19 and TRBJ2-2; 14 nucleotides match TRBD2. J was trimmed by 6 bases and V by 6 bases; bases with no gene match: 3. The CDR3 covers 15 residues. Germline V gene sequence: CDR1 LNHDA, CDR2 SQIVND (reference sequence).

In nucleotides, the CDR3 is TGCAGTGCTGCCGGGGGAACTAATTCACCCCTCCACTTT. It codes for CSAAGGTNSPLHF. The V call is TRBV20-1, the J call TRBJ1-6, with a possible D match to TRBD1 (5 bases). The germline gives CDR1 DFQATT, CDR2 SNEGSKA (reference sequence). V lost 5 bases and J lost 6, with 11 bases in between. The length of the CDR3 is 13 residues.

This clonotype was observed a few times. V usage is TRBV19 and J usage is TRBJ1-5; 7 nucleotides agree with TRBD1. The CDR3 is 13 residues long. V dropped 6 bases and J dropped 7; count of bases not matched to a gene: 6. Germline values: CDR1 LNHDA, CDR2 SQIVND (reference sequence). CDR3 in amino acids: CASRTGVWQPQHF. The DNA for the CDR3 is TGTGCCAGTAGAACAGGGGTTTGGCAGCCCCAGCATTTT.

The J gene is TRBJ2-7, the V gene TRBV11-2; 7 nucleotides align to TRBD2. V trimming: 1 base; J trimming: 4 bases; junction bases outside the gene matches: 7. The CDR3 has 15 amino acids. CDR1 is SGHAT, CDR2 FQNNGV, per germline. CDR3: CASSLGSSGAYEQYF. The CDR3 DNA is TGTGCCAGCAGCTTAGGGTCTAGCGGAGCTTACGAGCAGTACTTC. Full variable domain (missing parts from reference TRBV11-2 and TRBJ2-7): EAGVAQSPRYKIIEKRQSVAFWCNPISGHATLYWYQQILGQGPKLLIQFQNNGVVDDSQLPKDRFSAERLKGVDSTLKIQPAKLEDSAVYLCASSLGSSGAYEQYFGPGTRLTVT.

This clonotype appeared a few times. The V and J genes are TRBV11-3 and TRBJ2-1; D not certain. The CDR3 has 11 residues. Trimming cost V 5 bases and J 9 bases, with 8 bases left between them. Per germline, CDR1 SGHNT and CDR2 YENEEA. The DNA for the CDR3 is TGTGCCAGCAGCCTAAAATCTGAGCAGTTCTTC. Translating it yields CASSLKSEQFF. Full variable domain (remainder filled in from reference TRBV11-3 and TRBJ2-1): EAGVVQSPRYKIIEKKQPVAFWCNPISGHNTLYWYLQNLGQGPELLIRYENEEAVDDSQLPKDRFSAERLKGVDSTLKIQPAELGDSAVYLCASSLKSEQFFGPGTRLTVL.

The sample holds many counts of this clonotype. The chain has TRBV6-5 and TRBJ2-7; tentative D call: TRBD2 (5 bases). This CDR3 is built from 16 residues. Germline-derived CDR1 and CDR2 are MNHEY and SVGAGI. With 7 bases removed from V and 0 bases from J, the gap between germline ends came to 19 bases. This CDR3 is CASTQFGGISSYEQYF. Written as DNA, the CDR3 is TGTGCCAGCACCCAATTCGGAGGTATCAGCTCCTACGAGCAGTACTTC.

The sample holds a few counts of this clonotype. The V call is TRBV20-1, the J call TRBJ1-2, with 7 nucleotides matching TRBD1. Germline CDR1 DFQATT, CDR2 SNEGSKA (reference sequence). The ends lost 0 bases at V and 0 bases at J; junction bases unmatched: 4. The CDR3 contains 15 residues. CDR3 DNA: TGCAGTGCTAGAGATGCGGGACAGCCTAACTATGGCTACACCTTC. Protein product: CSARDAGQPNYGYTF.

CDR3 in DNA: TGCAGCGTTCGACTCGGGTACGAGCAGTACTTC. This gives the protein CSVRLGYEQYF. The chain employs TRBV29-1 and TRBJ2-7; D uncertain. The CDR3 covers 11 residues. V was shortened by 5 bases and J by 4 bases, with 9 bases between the two germline ends. The germline V gene has CDR1 SQVTM and CDR2 ANQGSEA.

CDR3 sequence reads: CASSLVGAAFF. CDR3 nucleotide sequence: TGTGCCAGCAGCTTAGTAGGGGCGGCTTTCTTT. V gene TRBV11-2 combines with J gene TRBJ1-1; maybe TRBD1 (5 bases). CDR3 length equals 11 residues. V lost 1 base, J lost 11 bases, and 8 bases lay in between. The V gene's germline CDR1 is SGHAT and CDR2 FQNNGV. The full variable domain, completed using reference TRBV11-2 and TRBJ1-1, is EAGVAQSPRYKIIEKRQSVAFWCNPISGHATLYWYQQILGQGPKLLIQFQNNGVVDDSQLPKDRFSAERLKGVDSTLKIQPAKLEDSAVYLCASSLVGAAFFGQGTRLTVV.

This clonotype was counted a few times. The chain combines TRBV11-3 with TRBJ2-1; 7 nucleotides line up with TRBD2. The germline V gene has CDR1 SGHNT and CDR2 YENEEA. The V segment lost 3 bases and the J segment 0 bases; nucleotides outside the gene matches: 2. The CDR3 is 15 residues long. The CDR3 spells CASSLSGNSYNEQFF. The CDR3 coding sequence is TGTGCCAGCAGCTTGAGCGGGAACTCCTACAATGAGCAGTTCTTC.

This clonotype was picked up one time. V is TRBV29-1 and J is TRBJ2-7, with 9 bases matching TRBD1. Germline lookup yields CDR1 SQVTM and CDR2 ANQGSEA. This CDR3 has 14 residues. With 6 bases clipped from V and 4 bases from J, the junction kept 10 bases outside the gene matches. CDR3 protein: CSVEPGTGSYEQYF. Written as DNA, the CDR3 is TGCAGCGTAGAACCCGGGACAGGGAGTTACGAGCAGTACTTC.

This clonotype was found once. The chain combines TRBV4-3 with TRBJ2-7; TRBD2 matches 9 bases. V was clipped by 4 bases and J by 0 bases; unmatched bases: 7. Germline V gives CDR1 LGHNA, CDR2 YSLEER. The CDR3 extends over 16 amino acids. CDR3 in amino acids: CASSREYSGSSYEQYF. As DNA, the CDR3 is TGCGCCAGCAGCCGGGAATATAGCGGGAGCTCCTACGAGCAGTACTTC.

This clonotype was seen a handful of times. CDR3 nucleotides: TGTGCCACACCGGGGTCGAACACCGGGGAGCTGTTTTTT. Translated, it gives CATPGSNTGELFF. This sequence joins TRBV7-9 and TRBJ2-2, with a weak D call TRBD2 (5 bases). The germline V and J ends were trimmed by 10 bases and 0 bases, with 9 bases remaining between them. Germline V gene sequence: CDR1 SEHNR, CDR2 FQNEAQ (reference sequence). CDR3 length: 13 amino acids.

This clonotype was seen a few times. This chain joins TRBV4-1 and TRBJ1-5; D ambiguous. Germline V gives CDR1 MGHRA, CDR2 YSYEKL. This CDR3 is built from 16 residues. Trimming removed 6 bases from V and 3 bases from J, with 18 bases in between. CDR3 in amino acids: CASSWSDVQNNQPQHF. Written as DNA, the CDR3 is TGCGCCAGCAGTTGGTCGGACGTACAAAACAATCAGCCCCAGCATTTT.

The sample holds a few counts of this clonotype. The V call is TRBV7-6, the J call TRBJ2-2, with D perhaps matching TRBD1 (6 bases). CDR1 and CDR2 (germline): SGHVS, FNYEAQ. V dropped 1 base and J dropped 6 bases, with 12 bases sitting between them. This CDR3 contains 15 residues. Here the CDR3 reads CASSLDTGKSGELFF. CDR3 coding DNA: TGTGCCAGCAGCTTAGATACAGGGAAGTCCGGGGAGCTGTTTTTT.

The V call is TRBV5-1, the J call TRBJ1-1; 8 nucleotides align to TRBD1. This CDR3 contains 16 residues. V trimming: 0 bases; J trimming: 5 bases; junction bases outside the gene matches: 9. Germline V gives CDR1 SGHRS, CDR2 YFSETQ. CDR3 sequence: CASSLGITGGNTEAFF. CDR3 sequence (DNA): TGCGCCAGCAGCTTGGGGATTACAGGGGGGAATACTGAAGCTTTCTTT.

The rearrangement uses TRBV7-2 and TRBJ2-7; either TRBD1 or TRBD2 may supply D (6 bases each). The V gene lost 2 bases and the J gene lost 3 bases, with 14 bases spanning the gap. This CDR3 region has 15 residues. The germline V gene has CDR1 SGHTA and CDR2 FQGNSA. This CDR3 is CASSLWGALGYEQYF. The CDR3 DNA reads as TGTGCCAGCAGCTTATGGGGGGCGCTAGGCTACGAGCAGTACTTC. Variable domain in full (rest from reference TRBV7-2 and TRBJ2-7): GAGVSQSPSNKVTEKGKDVELRCDPISGHTALYWYRQSLGQGLEFLIYFQGNSAPDKSGLPSDRFSAERTGGSVSTLTIQRTQQEDSAVYLCASSLWGALGYEQYFGPGTRLTVT.

The chain is built from TRBV27 and TRBJ2-7; D may be TRBD1 (6 bases). V was trimmed by 2 bases and J by 0 bases, leaving 14 bases between them. Germline assignment: CDR1 MNHEY and CDR2 SMNVEV (reference sequence). The CDR3 consists of 16 residues. The DNA for the CDR3 is TGTGCCAGCAGTTTAAAGGGGGTCCCTAGCTCCTACGAGCAGTACTTC. Its protein product is CASSLKGVPSSYEQYF.

The chain couples TRBV7-6 to TRBJ1-4, with a weak D call TRBD1 (6 bases). V was cut by 5 bases and J by 5 bases, with 15 bases left in between. The germline V gene encodes CDR1 SGHVS and CDR2 FNYEAQ. This CDR3 has 15 amino acids. CDR3 protein: CASSVQGRGNEKLFF. CDR3 sequence (DNA): TGTGCCAGCAGCGTACAGGGTCGGGGCAATGAAAAACTGTTTTTT.

This clonotype was observed a handful of times. The chain employs TRBV11-2 and TRBJ1-1, with D perhaps TRBD1 (5 bases). This CDR3 has 17 amino acids. Per germline, CDR1 SGHAT and CDR2 FQNNGV. The V end lost 4 bases, the J end lost 0 bases, and 18 bases lay between the germline ends. CDR3 amino acids: CASSSHLGGSVNTEAFF. DNA for the CDR3: TGTGCCAGCAGCTCGCATCTCGGGGGATCGGTGAACACTGAAGCTTTCTTT.

This clonotype was detected only a few times. J is TRBJ2-3 and V is TRBV4-2; TRBD2 matches at 8 bases. This CDR3 has 16 residues. The ends lost 0 bases at V and 4 bases at J; junction bases unmatched: 6. CDR1 is LGHNA and CDR2 is YNFKEQ in the germline V gene. CDR3 amino acids: CASSQDPSGSADTQYF. Written as DNA, the CDR3 is TGTGCCAGCAGCCAAGATCCCAGCGGGAGCGCAGATACGCAGTATTTT.

The genes are TRBV6-2 or TRBV6-3 and TRBJ2-7; perhaps TRBD2 as D (6 bases). The V end was cut by 6 bases, the J end by 0 bases, with 15 bases between. The germline CDR1 and CDR2 sequences are MNHEY and SVGEGT. The CDR3 length is 15 residues. Here the CDR3 reads CASSQTSWSSYEQYF. DNA for the CDR3: TGTGCCAGCAGCCAAACTAGCTGGAGCTCCTACGAGCAGTACTTC.

This clonotype was recorded a few times. V usage is TRBV5-1 and J usage is TRBJ2-2, with 11 bases that match TRBD1. V shed 2 bases, J shed 4 bases, and the junction held 4 bases outside the gene matches. This CDR3 region has 16 residues. Germline CDR1 SGHRS, CDR2 YFSETQ. The CDR3 loop reads CASSLTGTGGTGELFF. CDR3 nucleotides: TGCGCCAGCAGCTTAACCGGGACAGGGGGCACCGGGGAGCTGTTTTTT.

This clonotype was seen a handful of times. The rearrangement joins TRBV2 to TRBJ2-1; D unclear. This CDR3 spans 12 amino acids. The V gene lost 9 bases and the J gene lost 0 bases, with 6 bases spanning the gap. Germline CDR1 SNHLY, CDR2 FYNNEI. In nucleotides, the CDR3 is TGTGCCAGTACATTCTCCTACAATGAGCAGTTCTTC. Encoded protein: CASTFSYNEQFF.

This clonotype came up many times. The genes are TRBV11-2 and TRBJ2-1; D might be TRBD2 (5 bases). V was shortened by 5 bases and J by 6 bases, with 11 bases between the two germline ends. CDR3 length: 13 residues. Germline V gives CDR1 SGHAT, CDR2 FQNNGV. The CDR3 coding sequence is TGTGCCAGCAGCCTGTCTAGCCCCAATGAGCAGTTCTTC. Its protein is CASSLSSPNEQFF. The complete variable domain, with remaining parts taken from reference TRBV11-2 and TRBJ2-1, reads EAGVAQSPRYKIIEKRQSVAFWCNPISGHATLYWYQQILGQGPKLLIQFQNNGVVDDSQLPKDRFSAERLKGVDSTLKIQPAKLEDSAVYLCASSLSSPNEQFFGPGTRLTVL.

This clonotype was counted ten times or more. The genes are TRBV7-9 and TRBJ2-5; TRBD2 aligns across 11 bases. CDR1 is SEHNR, CDR2 FQNEAQ, per germline (reference sequence). This CDR3 has 16 amino acids. J gave up 3 bases and V 5 bases, and 8 bases lay outside the gene matches. The CDR3 loop is CASSPGTSGYKETQYF. CDR3 in DNA: TGTGCCAGCAGCCCCGGGACTAGCGGTTATAAAGAGACCCAGTACTTC.

This clonotype was recorded many times. The rearrangement uses TRBV5-1 and TRBJ2-2, with D perhaps matching TRBD1 (6 bases). Germline V gene lookup returns CDR1 SGHRS and CDR2 YFSETQ. CDR3 length: 17 residues. The ends were cut back, 0 bases at V and 2 bases at J, with 14 bases in the middle. CDR3 region: CASSLGHRDTNTGELFF. Written as DNA, the CDR3 is TGCGCCAGCAGCTTGGGGCACCGGGACACAAACACCGGGGAGCTGTTTTTT. Combining the CDR3 with reference TRBV5-1 and TRBJ2-2 gives the whole variable domain KAGVTQTPRYLIKTRGQQVTLSCSPISGHRSVSWYQQTPGQGLQFLFEYFSETQRNKGNFPGRFSGRQFSNSRSEMNVSTLELGDSALYLCASSLGHRDTNTGELFFGEGSRLTVL.

The gene calls are TRBV5-1 and TRBJ2-3; maybe TRBD1 (6 bases). The CDR3 length is 16 residues. V was shortened by 4 bases and J by 5 bases, with 20 bases between the two germline ends. Germline V gene data show CDR1 as SGHRS and CDR2 as YFSETQ. CDR3 coding DNA: TGCGCCAGCAGCCAGGGGTTCAGGGCTGAAGAAGATACGCAGTATTTT. Translated: CASSQGFRAEEDTQYF.

The V call is TRBV28, the J call TRBJ1-1; the D gene is possibly TRBD1 (6 bases). V lost 10 bases and J 4 bases, leaving 19 bases between the germline ends. Germline V gives CDR1 MDHEN, CDR2 SYDVKM. CDR3 size: 14 residues. The CDR3 is CATLVRGGGTEAFF. The CDR3 DNA is TGTGCCACCCTGGTTCGGGGAGGGGGCACTGAAGCTTTCTTT.

The chain uses TRBV18 and TRBJ1-1, with D uncertain. The CDR3 extends over 13 amino acids. V was clipped by 3 bases and J by 5 bases, with 10 bases between them. Germline V gene lookup returns CDR1 KGHSH and CDR2 LQKENI. The CDR3 protein is CASSPRTGTEAFF. CDR3 coding DNA: TGTGCCAGCTCACCGCGTACCGGGACTGAAGCTTTCTTT.

The J gene is TRBJ2-3, the V gene TRBV19; no reliable D call. The CDR3 loop spans 16 amino acids. The V gene lost 3 bases and the J gene lost 2 bases, with 15 bases spanning the gap. Germline lookup yields CDR1 LNHDA and CDR2 SQIVND (reference sequence). CDR3 loop: CASSIGSLGFTDTQYF. The CDR3 DNA is TGTGCCAGTAGTATCGGCTCCCTAGGGTTCACAGATACGCAGTATTTT.